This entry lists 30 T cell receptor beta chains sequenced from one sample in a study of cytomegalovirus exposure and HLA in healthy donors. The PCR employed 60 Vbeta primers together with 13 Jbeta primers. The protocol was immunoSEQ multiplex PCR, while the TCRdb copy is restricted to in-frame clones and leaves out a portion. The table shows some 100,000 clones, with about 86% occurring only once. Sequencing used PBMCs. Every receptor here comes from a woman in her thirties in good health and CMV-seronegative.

As DNA, the CDR3 is TGTGCCAGCAGTTACGAGGTCGGTTGGGATCAGCCCCAGCATTTT. This codes for CASSYEVGWDQPQHF. The chain combines TRBV6-6 with TRBJ1-5; D not resolved. The CDR3 runs to 15 residues. Germline CDR1 MNHNY, CDR2 SVGAGI (reference sequence). Trimming removed 2 bases at V and 5 bases at J, with 13 bases between.

The CDR3 sequence: CASSLSQERYEQYF. The CDR3 nucleotides read TGCGCCAGCAGCTTGAGTCAGGAACGGTACGAGCAGTACTTC. This rearrangement joins TRBV5-1 to TRBJ2-7; D unresolved. Germline loops: CDR1 SGHRS, CDR2 YFSETQ. The CDR3 consists of 14 residues. V lost 1 base, J lost 4 bases, and 12 bases lay in between.

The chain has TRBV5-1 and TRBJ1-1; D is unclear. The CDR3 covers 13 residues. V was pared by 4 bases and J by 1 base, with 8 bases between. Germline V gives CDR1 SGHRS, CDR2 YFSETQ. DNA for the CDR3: TGCGCCAGCAGCCCAAACAGGAACACTGAAGCTTTCTTT. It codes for CASSPNRNTEAFF.

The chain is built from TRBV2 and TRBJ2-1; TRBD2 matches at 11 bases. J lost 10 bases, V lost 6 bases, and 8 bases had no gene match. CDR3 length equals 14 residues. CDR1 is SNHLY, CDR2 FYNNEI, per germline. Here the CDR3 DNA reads TGTGCCAGCAGCACGGGACTAGCGGCCCGAGAGCAGTTCTTC. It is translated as CASSTGLAAREQFF. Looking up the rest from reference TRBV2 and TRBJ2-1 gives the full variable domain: EPEVTQTPSHQVTQMGQEVILRCVPISNHLYFYWYRQILGQKVEFLVSFYNNEISEKSEIFDDQFSVERPDGSNFTLKIRSTKLEDSAMYFCASSTGLAAREQFFGPGTRLTVL.

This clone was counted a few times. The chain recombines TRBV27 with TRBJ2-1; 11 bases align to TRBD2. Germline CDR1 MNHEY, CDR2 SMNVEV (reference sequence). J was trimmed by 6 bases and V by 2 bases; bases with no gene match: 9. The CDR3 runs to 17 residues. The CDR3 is CASSLGTTSGAGNEQFF. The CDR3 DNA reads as TGTGCCAGCAGTTTAGGGACGACTAGCGGGGCGGGCAATGAGCAGTTCTTC.

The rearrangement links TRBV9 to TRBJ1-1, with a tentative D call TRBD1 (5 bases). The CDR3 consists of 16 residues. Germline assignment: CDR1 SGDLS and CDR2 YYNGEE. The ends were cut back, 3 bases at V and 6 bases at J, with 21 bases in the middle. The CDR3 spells CASSAQRSQGSPEAFF. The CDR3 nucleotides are TGTGCCAGCAGCGCCCAAAGGTCTCAGGGTTCCCCTGAAGCTTTCTTT.

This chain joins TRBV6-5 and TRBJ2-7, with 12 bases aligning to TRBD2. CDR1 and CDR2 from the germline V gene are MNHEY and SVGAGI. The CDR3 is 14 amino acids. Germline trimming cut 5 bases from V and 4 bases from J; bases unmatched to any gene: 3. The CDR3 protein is CASSIGLAGYEQYF. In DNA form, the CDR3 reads TGTGCCAGCAGTATAGGACTAGCGGGATACGAGCAGTACTTC.

This CDR3 reads CASSPLRGNIQYF. DNA of the CDR3: TGTGCCAGCAGCCCCCTCAGGGGAAACATTCAGTACTTC. The J gene is TRBJ2-4, the V gene TRBV27, with a possible D match to TRBD1 (6 bases). Germline lookup yields CDR1 MNHEY and CDR2 SMNVEV (reference sequence). The CDR3 contains 13 residues. V was pared by 6 bases and J by 6 bases, with 12 bases between.

The CDR3 bases are TGTGCCAGCAGCCGCCAGACCCAGGGCTACGAGCAGTACTTC. Amino acids: CASSRQTQGYEQYF. The genes are TRBV28 and TRBJ2-7; D might be TRBD1 (5 bases). The germline V gene has CDR1 MDHEN and CDR2 SYDVKM. The CDR3 sequence is 14 residues long. V shed 6 bases and J shed 3 bases, with 15 bases lying between them.

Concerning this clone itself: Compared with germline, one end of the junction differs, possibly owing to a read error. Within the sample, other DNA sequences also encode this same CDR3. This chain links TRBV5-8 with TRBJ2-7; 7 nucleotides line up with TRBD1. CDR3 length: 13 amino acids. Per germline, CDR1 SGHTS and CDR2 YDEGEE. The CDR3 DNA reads TGTGCCAGCAGCTTTGCAGGGGGTGGCGAGCAGTACTTT. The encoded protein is CASSFAGGGEQYF.

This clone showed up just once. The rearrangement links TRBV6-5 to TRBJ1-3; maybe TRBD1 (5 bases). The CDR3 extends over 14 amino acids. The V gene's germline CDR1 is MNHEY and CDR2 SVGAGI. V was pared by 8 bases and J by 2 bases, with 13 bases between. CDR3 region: CASGKGPTGNTIYF. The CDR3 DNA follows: TGTGCCAGCGGTAAGGGGCCTACTGGAAACACCATATATTTT.

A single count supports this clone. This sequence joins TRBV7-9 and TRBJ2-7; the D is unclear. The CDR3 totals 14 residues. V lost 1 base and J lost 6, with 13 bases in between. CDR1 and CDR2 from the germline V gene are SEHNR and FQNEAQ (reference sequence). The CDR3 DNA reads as TGTGCCAGCAGCTTAGGAGTACAGCTTGGCGAGCAGTACTTC. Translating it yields CASSLGVQLGEQYF.

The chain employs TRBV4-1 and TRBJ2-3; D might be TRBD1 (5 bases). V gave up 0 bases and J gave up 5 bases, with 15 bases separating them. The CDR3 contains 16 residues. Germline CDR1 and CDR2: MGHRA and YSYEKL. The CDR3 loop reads CASSQDSGRVVDTQYF. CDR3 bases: TGCGCCAGCAGCCAAGATTCGGGCAGGGTGGTAGATACGCAGTATTTT.

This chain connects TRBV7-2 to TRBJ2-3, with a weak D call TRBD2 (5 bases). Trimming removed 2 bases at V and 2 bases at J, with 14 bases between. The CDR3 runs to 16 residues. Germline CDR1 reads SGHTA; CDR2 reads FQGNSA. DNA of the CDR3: TGTGCCAGCAGCTTATGGTGGGAGAGCACCACAGATACGCAGTATTTT. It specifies CASSLWWESTTDTQYF.

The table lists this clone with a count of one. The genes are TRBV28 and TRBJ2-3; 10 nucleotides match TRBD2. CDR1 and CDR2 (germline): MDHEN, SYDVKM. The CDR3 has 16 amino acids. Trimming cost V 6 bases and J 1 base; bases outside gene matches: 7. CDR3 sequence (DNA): TGTGCCAGCAGCTCCGGCCTAGCGGGAGGCACAGATACGCAGTATTTT. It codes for CASSSGLAGGTDTQYF.

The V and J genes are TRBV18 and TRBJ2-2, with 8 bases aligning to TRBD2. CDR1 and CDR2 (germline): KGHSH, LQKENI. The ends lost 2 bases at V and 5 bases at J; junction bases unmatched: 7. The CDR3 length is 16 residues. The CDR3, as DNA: TGTGCCAGCTCACCAACCCTAGCGGGTGGTACCGGGGAGCTGTTTTTT. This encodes CASSPTLAGGTGELFF.

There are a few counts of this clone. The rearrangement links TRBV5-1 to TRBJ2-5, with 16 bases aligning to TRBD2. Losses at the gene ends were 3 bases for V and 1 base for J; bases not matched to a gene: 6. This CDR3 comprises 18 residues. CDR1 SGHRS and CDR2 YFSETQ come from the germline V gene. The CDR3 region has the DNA TGCGCCAGCAGCTGGGGGACTAGCGGGAGGGCCTCCCAAGAGACCCAGTACTTC. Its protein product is CASSWGTSGRASQETQYF.

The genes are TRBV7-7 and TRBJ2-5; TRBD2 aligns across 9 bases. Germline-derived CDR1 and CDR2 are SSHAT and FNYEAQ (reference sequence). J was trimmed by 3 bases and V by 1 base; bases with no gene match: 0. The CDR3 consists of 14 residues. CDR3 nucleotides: TGTGCCAGCAGCTTAGGGACTAGCGAAGAGACCCAGTACTTC. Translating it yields CASSLGTSEETQYF.

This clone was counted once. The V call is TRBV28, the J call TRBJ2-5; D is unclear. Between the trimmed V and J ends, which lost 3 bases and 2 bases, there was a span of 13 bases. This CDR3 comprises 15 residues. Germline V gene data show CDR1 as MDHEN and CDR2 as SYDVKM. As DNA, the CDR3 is TGTGCCAGCAGTTTGGGTGGGCGCCAGCAAGAGACCCAGTACTTC. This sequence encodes CASSLGGRQQETQYF.

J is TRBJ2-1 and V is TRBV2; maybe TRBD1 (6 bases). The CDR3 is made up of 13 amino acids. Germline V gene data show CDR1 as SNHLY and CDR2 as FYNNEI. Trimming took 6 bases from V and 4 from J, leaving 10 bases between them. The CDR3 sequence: CASSQGLYNEQFF. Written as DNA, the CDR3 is TGTGCCAGCAGCCAGGGGTTATACAATGAGCAGTTCTTC.

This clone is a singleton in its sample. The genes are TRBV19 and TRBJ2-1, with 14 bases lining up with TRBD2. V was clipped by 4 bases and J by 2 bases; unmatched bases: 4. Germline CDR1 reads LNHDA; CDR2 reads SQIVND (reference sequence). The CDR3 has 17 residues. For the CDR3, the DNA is TGTGCCAGTAGTACCGGACTAGCGGGAGGTACCTACAATGAGCAGTTCTTC. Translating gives CASSTGLAGGTYNEQFF.

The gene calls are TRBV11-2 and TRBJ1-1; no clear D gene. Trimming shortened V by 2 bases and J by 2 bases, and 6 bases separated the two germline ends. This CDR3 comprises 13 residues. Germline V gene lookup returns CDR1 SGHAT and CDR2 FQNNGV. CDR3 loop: CASSLPGNTEAFF. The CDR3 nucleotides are TGTGCCAGCAGCTTACCAGGCAACACTGAAGCTTTCTTT.

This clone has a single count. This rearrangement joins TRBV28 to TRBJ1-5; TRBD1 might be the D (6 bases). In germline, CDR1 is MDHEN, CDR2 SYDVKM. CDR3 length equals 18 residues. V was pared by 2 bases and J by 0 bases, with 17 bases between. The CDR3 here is CASSLPARGRNSNQPQHF. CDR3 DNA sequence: TGTGCCAGCAGTTTACCCGCCAGGGGACGAAATAGCAATCAGCCCCAGCATTTT.

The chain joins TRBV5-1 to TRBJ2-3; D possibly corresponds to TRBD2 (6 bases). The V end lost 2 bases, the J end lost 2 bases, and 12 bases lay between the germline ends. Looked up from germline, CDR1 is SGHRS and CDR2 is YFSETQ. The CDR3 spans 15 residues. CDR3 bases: TGCGCCAGCAGCTTAACAGCGGGTCTCACAGATACGCAGTATTTT. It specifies CASSLTAGLTDTQYF.

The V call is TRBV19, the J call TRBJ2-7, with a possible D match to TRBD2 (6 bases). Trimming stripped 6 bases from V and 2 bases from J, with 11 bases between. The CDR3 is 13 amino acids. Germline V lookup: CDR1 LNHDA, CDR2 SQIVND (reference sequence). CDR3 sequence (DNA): TGTGCCAGTAGGGGAGGCAGAGCCTACGAGCAGTACTTC. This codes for CASRGGRAYEQYF.

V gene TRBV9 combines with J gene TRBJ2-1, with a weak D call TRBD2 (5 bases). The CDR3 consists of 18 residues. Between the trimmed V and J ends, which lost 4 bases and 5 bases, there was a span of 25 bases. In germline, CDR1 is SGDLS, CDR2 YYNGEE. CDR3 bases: TGTGCCAGCAGCCTACTGTGGGAGCGAGCCCCTATGAACAATGAGCAGTTCTTC. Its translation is CASSLLWERAPMNNEQFF.

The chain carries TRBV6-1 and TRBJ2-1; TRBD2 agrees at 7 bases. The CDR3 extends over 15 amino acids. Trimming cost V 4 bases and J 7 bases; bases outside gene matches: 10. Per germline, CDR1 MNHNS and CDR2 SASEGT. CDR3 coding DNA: TGTGCCAGCAGTGGTGAGCGGGGATTCGGGAATGAGCAGTTCTTC. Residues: CASSGERGFGNEQFF.

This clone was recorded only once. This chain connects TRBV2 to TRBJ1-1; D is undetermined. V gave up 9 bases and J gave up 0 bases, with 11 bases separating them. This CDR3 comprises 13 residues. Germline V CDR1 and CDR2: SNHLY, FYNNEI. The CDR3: CASGESLNTEAFF. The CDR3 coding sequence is TGTGCCAGTGGGGAGAGCCTGAACACTGAAGCTTTCTTT.

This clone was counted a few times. The CDR3 reads CASSLVRNTEAFF. As DNA, the CDR3 is TGTGCCAGCAGCTTAGTCCGTAACACTGAAGCTTTCTTT. The gene calls are TRBV11-2 and TRBJ1-1, with unresolved D. The CDR3 has 13 amino acids. Trimming stripped 1 base from V and 2 bases from J, with 5 bases between. CDR1 is SGHAT, CDR2 FQNNGV, per germline.

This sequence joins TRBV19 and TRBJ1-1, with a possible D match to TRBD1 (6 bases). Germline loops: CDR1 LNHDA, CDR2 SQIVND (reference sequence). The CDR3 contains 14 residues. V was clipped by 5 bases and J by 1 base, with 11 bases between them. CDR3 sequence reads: CASSGRQANTEAFF. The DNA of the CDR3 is TGTGCCAGTAGTGGGAGACAGGCGAACACTGAAGCTTTCTTT.